The 14 T cell receptor beta chains in this list originate from one sample, sequenced in a study of cytomegalovirus exposure and HLA in healthy donors. The PCR used 60 Vbeta and 13 Jbeta primers. The table came from immunoSEQ multiplex PCR; TCRdb's copy has only in-frame clones and leaves some out. The profile shows under 200,000 clones, about four fifths of them singletons. Sequencing was carried out using PBMCs. These receptors all come from a woman aged 50 to 65 in good health and CMV-seronegative.

The gene calls are TRBV10-3 and TRBJ1-5; D is unresolved. The V gene's germline CDR1 is ENHRY and CDR2 SYGVKD. This CDR3 is built from 13 residues. V gave up 11 bases and J gave up 0 bases, with 11 bases separating them. The CDR3 nucleotides read TGTGCCTCCGCCGAGTATAGCAATCAGCCCCAGCATTTT. As protein: CASAEYSNQPQHF.

The chain uses TRBV2 and TRBJ1-2; no reliable D call. Germline CDR1 and CDR2: SNHLY and FYNNEI. The germline V and J ends were trimmed by 6 bases and 4 bases, with 12 bases remaining between them. The CDR3 contains 13 residues. The CDR3 DNA reads TGTGCCAGCAGACCAGGAGGAGGCTATGGCTACACCTTC. It encodes CASRPGGGYGYTF.

This clone showed up just once. The chain has TRBV2 and TRBJ1-3; D gene unclear. Trimming removed 2 bases at V and 3 bases at J, with 5 bases between. Germline lookup yields CDR1 SNHLY and CDR2 FYNNEI. This CDR3 is 13 amino acids long. The CDR3 coding sequence is TGTGCCAGCAGTGAAACTGGTGGAAACACCATATATTTT. Encoded protein: CASSETGGNTIYF.

The rearrangement uses TRBV18 and TRBJ1-1; TRBD1 aligns across 7 bases. The CDR3 spans 14 residues. CDR1 is KGHSH and CDR2 is LQKENI in the germline V gene. The J segment lost 7 bases and the V segment lost 3 bases, leaving 8 bases of the junction unmatched. The CDR3 sequence: CASSPNGQGGEAFF. The CDR3, as DNA: TGTGCCAGCTCACCTAACGGCCAGGGGGGTGAAGCTTTCTTT.

Comments on this clone: No DNA is shown, since the ends of the CDR3 on it are uncertain; the CDR3 is the one TCRdb lists. J is TRBJ1-1 and V is TRBV6-5. Germline-derived CDR1 and CDR2 are MNHEY and SVGAGI. Both ends counted, the CDR3 spans 15 residues. CDR3 sequence reads: CASSSSWTFGAEAFF.

This chain uses TRBV7-9 with TRBJ1-4; 9 positions agree with TRBD1. Germline CDR1 reads SEHNR; CDR2 reads FQNEAQ (reference sequence). The CDR3 is made up of 15 amino acids. The V gene end was trimmed by 5 bases and the J gene end by 5 bases; junction bases not matched to a gene: 6. CDR3: CASSQAGTGNEKLFF. CDR3 nucleotide sequence: TGTGCCAGCAGCCAGGCTGGGACAGGGAATGAAAAACTGTTTTTT.

The J gene is TRBJ2-7, the V gene TRBV27, with a possible D match to TRBD1 (5 bases). Germline CDR1 reads MNHEY; CDR2 reads SMNVEV (reference sequence). The CDR3 is made up of 14 amino acids. Trimming stripped 3 bases from V and 3 bases from J, with 12 bases between. CDR3 nucleotides: TGTGCCAGCAGTTTGGGCCTAGGGGACTACGAGCAGTACTTC. Protein product: CASSLGLGDYEQYF.

The chain recombines TRBV15 with TRBJ2-7; 7 bases are shared with TRBD2. This CDR3 comprises 17 residues. Germline CDR1 and CDR2: LNHNV and YYDKDF (reference sequence). Trimming removed 2 bases from V and 2 bases from J; junction bases left unmatched: 12. CDR3 coding DNA: TGTGCCACCAGCAGATCCTTTACTAGCGTAGCCGCCTACGAGCAGTACTTC. This sequence encodes CATSRSFTSVAAYEQYF. The full variable domain, in which reference TRBV15 and TRBJ2-7 provide the parts outside the CDR3, is DAMVIQNPRYQVTQFGKPVTLSCSQTLNHNVMYWYQQKSSQAPKLLFHYYDKDFNNEADTPDNFQSRRPNTSFCFLDIRSPGLGDTAMYLCATSRSFTSVAAYEQYFGPGTRLTVT.

Only one count was recorded for this clone. The CDR3 DNA reads TGCGCCAGCAGCTTGGGTAGCGGGAGGCCTACCGGGGAGCTGTTTTTT. Its translation: CASSLGSGRPTGELFF. J is TRBJ2-2 and V is TRBV5-1; 10 bases fit TRBD2. This CDR3 spans 16 amino acids. With 0 bases clipped from V and 5 bases from J, the junction kept 4 bases outside the gene matches. The germline V gene has CDR1 SGHRS and CDR2 YFSETQ.

The chain employs TRBV6-6 and TRBJ1-1; possible D gene TRBD1, 5 bases. The V end lost 2 bases, the J end lost 5 bases, and 15 bases lay between the germline ends. Germline CDR1 and CDR2: MNHNY and SVGAGI (reference sequence). The CDR3 consists of 15 residues. The CDR3 DNA follows: TGTGCCAGCAGTTACCTTTCACAGGACCGGACTGAAGCTTTCTTT. Translating it yields CASSYLSQDRTEAFF.

The genes are TRBV11-2 and TRBJ2-1, with TRBD2 identical over 7 bases. J gave up 2 bases and V 3 bases, and 1 base lay outside the gene matches. CDR1 and CDR2 from the germline V gene are SGHAT and FQNNGV. The CDR3 length is 14 residues. The CDR3 is CASSFGLAYNEQFF. DNA for the CDR3: TGTGCCAGCAGCTTCGGACTAGCCTACAATGAGCAGTTCTTC.

Points on this clone: The same CDR3 arises from other DNA sequences in this sample as well. V gene TRBV19 combines with J gene TRBJ1-5; the match to TRBD1 covers 7 bases. This CDR3 comprises 14 residues. CDR1 is LNHDA, CDR2 SQIVND, per germline (reference sequence). J was trimmed by 3 bases and V by 5 bases; bases with no gene match: 4. The CDR3: CASSRQGPNQPQHF. The CDR3 DNA follows: TGTGCCAGTAGTCGACAGGGACCCAATCAGCCCCAGCATTTT.

The chain employs TRBV28 and TRBJ2-1; 9 bases align to TRBD2. The germline CDR1 and CDR2 sequences are MDHEN and SYDVKM. The CDR3 contains 17 residues. J lost 8 bases, V lost 7 bases, and 18 bases had no gene match. In DNA, the CDR3 is TGTGCCAGCAAGAAGATAGCGGGAGAGTTTTATCGGTATGAGCAGTTCTTC. The encoded protein is CASKKIAGEFYRYEQFF.

A single count supports this clone. The CDR3 DNA sequence: TGTGCCAGCAGCACCCGACTAGCGGGAGCCCGAAATGAGCAGTTCTTC. This sequence encodes CASSTRLAGARNEQFF. The rearrangement uses TRBV5-5 and TRBJ2-1, with 12 bases lining up with TRBD2. V gave up 4 bases and J gave up 7 bases; unmatched junction bases: 9. CDR3 length: 16 residues. CDR1 SGHKS and CDR2 YYEKEE come from the germline V gene (reference sequence).